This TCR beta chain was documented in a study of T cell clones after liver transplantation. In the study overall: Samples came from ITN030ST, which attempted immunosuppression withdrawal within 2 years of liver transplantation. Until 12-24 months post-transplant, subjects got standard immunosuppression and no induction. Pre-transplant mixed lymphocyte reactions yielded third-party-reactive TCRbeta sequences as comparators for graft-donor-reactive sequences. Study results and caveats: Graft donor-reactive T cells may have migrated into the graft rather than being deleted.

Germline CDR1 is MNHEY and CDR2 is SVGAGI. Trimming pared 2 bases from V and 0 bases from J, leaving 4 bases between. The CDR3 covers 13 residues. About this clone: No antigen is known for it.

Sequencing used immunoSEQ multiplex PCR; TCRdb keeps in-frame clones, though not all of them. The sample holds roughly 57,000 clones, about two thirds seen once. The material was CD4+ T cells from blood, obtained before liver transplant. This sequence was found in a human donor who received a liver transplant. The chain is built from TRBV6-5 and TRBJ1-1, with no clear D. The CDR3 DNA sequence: TGTGCCAGCAGTTACAGAGTGAACACTGAAGCTTTCTTT. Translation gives CASSYRVNTEAFF.